This T cell receptor (beta chain) is from a study of shared clonotypes between healthy human individuals. Naive CD8 populations comprised CD45RO-negative cells positively selected for CCR7, excluding terminally differentiated effector memory CD45RA+ cells. The CDR3 consists of 16 residues. Germline V lookup: CDR1 SGHVS, CDR2 FQNEAQ. V lost 4 bases to trimming and J lost 4 bases; unmatched junction nucleotides: 11. Original handling: ImmunoSEQ output held junction-only sequences without quality scores, so filtering differed. The assay was immunoSEQ multiplex PCR, and TCRdb's table has in-frame clones only and misses some. V, J and clone size are taken as reported in that table, and D and trimming were inferred from the DNA itself. The sample yields about 1.9 million clones, roughly 95% seen once.

The source material was naive CD8+ T cells from PBMCs. This clonotype was obtained from a man aged 18 to 29 in good health. Some clones in this sample may be carry-over from other donors' samples. V gene TRBV7-8 combines with J gene TRBJ2-5; 8 nucleotides agree with TRBD1. The CDR3 sequence: CASSSETGTGRETQYF. The CDR3 DNA reads as TGTGCCAGCAGCTCCGAAACCGGGACAGGACGAGAGACCCAGTACTTC.